One and the same sample provided the 2 T cell receptor beta chains below, sequenced in a study of control samples from healthy donors and cancer patients. The assay was immunoSEQ multiplex PCR, and TCRdb's table has in-frame clones only and misses some. The sample shows some 95,000 clones, about four fifths of them seen only once. Sample: blood. These receptors were taken from a young woman in good health.

This chain connects TRBV5-4 to TRBJ2-1; 8 positions agree with TRBD2. The V gene's germline CDR1 is SGHNT and CDR2 YYREEE (reference sequence). The V and J ends lost 4 bases and 7 bases, in that order; junction bases with no gene match: 13. The CDR3 is 16 residues long. This CDR3 is CASSRAGTRVANEQFF. The CDR3 DNA reads TGTGCCAGCAGCCGGGCCGGGACTAGGGTGGCTAATGAGCAGTTCTTC.

The chain is built from TRBV5-6 and TRBJ1-4; D is possibly TRBD1 (6 bases). This CDR3 is built from 12 residues. Trimming stripped 5 bases from V and 13 bases from J, with 15 bases between. Looked up from germline, CDR1 is SGHDT and CDR2 is YYEEEE. Written as DNA, the CDR3 is TGTGCCAGCAGTTACAGGGACACGGGACTGTTTTTT. It encodes CASSYRDTGLFF.